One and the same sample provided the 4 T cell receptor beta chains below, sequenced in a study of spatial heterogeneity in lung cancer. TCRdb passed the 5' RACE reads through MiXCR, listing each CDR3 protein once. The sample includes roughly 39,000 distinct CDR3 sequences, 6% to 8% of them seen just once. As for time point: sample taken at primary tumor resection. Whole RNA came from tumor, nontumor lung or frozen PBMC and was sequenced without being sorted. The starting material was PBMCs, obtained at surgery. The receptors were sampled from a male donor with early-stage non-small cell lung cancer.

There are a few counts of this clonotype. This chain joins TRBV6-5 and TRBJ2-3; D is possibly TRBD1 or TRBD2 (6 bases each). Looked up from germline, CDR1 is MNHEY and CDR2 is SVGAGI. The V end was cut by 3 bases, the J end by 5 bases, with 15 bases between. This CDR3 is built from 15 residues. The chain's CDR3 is CASSYFRGPKDTQYF. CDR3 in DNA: TGTGCCAGCAGTTATTTCCGGGGGCCAAAAGATACGCAGTATTTT.

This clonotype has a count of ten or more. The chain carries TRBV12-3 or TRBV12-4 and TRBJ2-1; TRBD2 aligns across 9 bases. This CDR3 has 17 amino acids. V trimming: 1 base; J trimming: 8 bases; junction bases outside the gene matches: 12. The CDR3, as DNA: TGTGCCAGCAGTTTAGTCCTCTTGGCGGGGGGGCCCCATGAGCAGTTCTTC. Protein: CASSLVLLAGGPHEQFF.

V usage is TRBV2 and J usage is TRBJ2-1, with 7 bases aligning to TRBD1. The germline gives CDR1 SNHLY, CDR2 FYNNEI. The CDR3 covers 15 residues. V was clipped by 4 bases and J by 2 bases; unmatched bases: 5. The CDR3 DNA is TGTGCCAGCAGTGTACAGGGGAGCGCCTACAATGAGCAGTTCTTC. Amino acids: CASSVQGSAYNEQFF.

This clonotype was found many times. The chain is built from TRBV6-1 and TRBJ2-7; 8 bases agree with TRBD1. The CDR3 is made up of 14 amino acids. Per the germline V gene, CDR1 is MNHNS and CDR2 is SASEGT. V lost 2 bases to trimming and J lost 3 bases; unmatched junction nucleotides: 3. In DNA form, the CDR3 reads TGTGCCAGCAGTGAACAGGGGGCTGGCTACGAGCAGTACTTC. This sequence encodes CASSEQGAGYEQYF.